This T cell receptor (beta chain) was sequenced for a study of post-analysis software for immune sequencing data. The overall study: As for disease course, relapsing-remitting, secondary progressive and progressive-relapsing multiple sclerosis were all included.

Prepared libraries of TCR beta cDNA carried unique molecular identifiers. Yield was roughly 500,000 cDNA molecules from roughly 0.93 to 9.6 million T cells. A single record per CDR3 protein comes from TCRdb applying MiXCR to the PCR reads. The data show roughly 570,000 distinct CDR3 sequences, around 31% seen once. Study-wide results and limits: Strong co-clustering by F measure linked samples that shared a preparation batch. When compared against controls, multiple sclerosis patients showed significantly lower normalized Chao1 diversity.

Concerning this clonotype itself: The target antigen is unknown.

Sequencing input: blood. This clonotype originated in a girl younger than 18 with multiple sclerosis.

CDR3 sequence: CASSATVNTEAFF. In DNA, the CDR3 is TGTGCCAGCAGTGCAACAGTTAACACTGAAGCTTTCTTT. This chain links TRBV6-4 with TRBJ1-1; the D is unclear. Germline V gene lookup returns CDR1 MRHNA and CDR2 SNTAGT. The CDR3 is 13 amino acids. V lost 4 bases, J lost 2 bases, and 8 bases lay in between.